Presented here are 17 T cell receptor beta chains from one specimen sequenced in a study of blood T cell repertoires in COVID-19 (dated by TCRdb to the early 2020s). Library generation was performed with the immunoSEQ multiplex PCR assay. TCRdb took this table from immuneACCESS and kept in-frame rearrangements with V and J called. Such tables lack part of the clones; where checked against another copy, unresolved V genes explain under half of the gap, and the rest is unexplained. For this sample the table gives approximately 200,000 clones, of which 90% to 95% were detected only once. The top ten clones comprise about 0.76% of the sample. The sequenced material came from peripheral blood. These receptors all stem from a man aged 25-40 years with COVID-19, enrolled during active disease.

V gene TRBV7-2 combines with J gene TRBJ2-7; perhaps TRBD1 as D (6 bases). The germline V gene has CDR1 SGHTA and CDR2 FQGNSA. The CDR3 runs 15 residues. V was shortened by 1 base and J by 6 bases, with 16 bases between the two germline ends. The CDR3 DNA reads as TGTGCCAGCAGCTTAGGGACAGTGGGGTCGGGCGAGCAGTACTTC. Protein product: CASSLGTVGSGEQYF.

The chain couples TRBV5-1 to TRBJ1-3, with 7 nucleotides matching TRBD1. This CDR3 comprises 15 residues. CDR1 and CDR2 (germline): SGHRS, YFSETQ. V trimming: 3 bases; J trimming: 0 bases; junction bases outside the gene matches: 3. The CDR3 here is CASSSQGTSGNTIYF. As DNA, the CDR3 is TGCGCCAGCAGCTCACAGGGGACCTCTGGAAACACCATATATTTT.

The J gene is TRBJ2-5, the V gene TRBV3-1 (or the pseudogene TRBV3-2); D perhaps matches TRBD2 (6 bases). The CDR3 is 15 amino acids. Germline lookup yields CDR1 LGHDT and CDR2 YNNKEL (reference sequence). Trimming removed 4 bases at V and 2 bases at J, with 14 bases between. CDR3: CASSPRDGTQETQYF. In DNA form, the CDR3 reads TGTGCCAGCAGCCCCCGGGACGGGACTCAAGAGACCCAGTACTTC.

The CDR3 protein is CASSTGKEGRLGGYTF. CDR3 coding DNA: TGTGCCAGTAGTACCGGAAAGGAGGGGAGATTAGGTGGCTACACCTTC. The chain is built from TRBV19 and TRBJ1-2, with TRBD1 as a possible D gene (5 bases). The CDR3 totals 16 residues. Trimming left V 4 bases short and J 7 bases short, with 22 bases between. Germline values: CDR1 LNHDA, CDR2 SQIVND (reference sequence). Combining the CDR3 with reference TRBV19 and TRBJ1-2 gives the whole variable domain DGGITQSPKYLFRKEGQNVTLSCEQNLNHDAMYWYRQDPGQGLRLIYYSQIVNDFQKGDIAEGYSVSREKKESFPLTVTSAQKNPTAFYLCASSTGKEGRLGGYTFGSGTRLTVV.

This sequence joins TRBV5-1 and TRBJ1-2; D perhaps matches TRBD1 (5 bases). V was trimmed by 4 bases and J by 3 bases, leaving 16 bases between them. Looked up from germline, CDR1 is SGHRS and CDR2 is YFSETQ. The CDR3 spans 15 residues. CDR3 sequence: CASSLAGERDYGYTF. The CDR3 nucleotides read TGCGCCAGCAGCCTTGCGGGGGAGCGGGACTATGGCTACACCTTC.

This sequence joins TRBV6-5 and TRBJ1-2; 9 nucleotides align to TRBD1. From germline, CDR1 is MNHEY and CDR2 SVGAGI. Trimming removed 6 bases from V and 0 bases from J; junction bases left unmatched: 5. The CDR3 contains 15 residues. In nucleotides, the CDR3 is TGTGCCAGCAGATTACAGGGGGCTTCTAACTATGGCTACACCTTC. Translation gives CASRLQGASNYGYTF.

DNA for the CDR3: TGTGCCAGCAGCCGCATACCCTTCACGGGGGTGGGGGAGCAGTTCTTC. Amino acid sequence: CASSRIPFTGVGEQFF. V usage is TRBV14 and J usage is TRBJ2-1; D is perhaps TRBD2 (6 bases). The germline CDR1 and CDR2 sequences are SGHDN and FVKESK. With 4 bases removed from V and 10 bases from J, the gap between germline ends came to 23 bases. The CDR3 covers 16 residues. Full variable domain (remainder filled in from reference TRBV14 and TRBJ2-1): EAGVTQFPSHSVIEKGQTVTLRCDPISGHDNLYWYRRVMGKEIKFLLHFVKESKQDESGMPNNRFLAERTGGTYSTLKVQPAELEDSGVYFCASSRIPFTGVGEQFFGPGTRLTVL.

The chain recombines TRBV3-1 (or the pseudogene TRBV3-2) with TRBJ1-4; D remains ambiguous. Trimming left V 1 base short and J 7 bases short, with 13 bases between. Germline V gene sequence: CDR1 LGHDT, CDR2 YNNKEL (reference sequence). The length of the CDR3 is 15 residues. The CDR3 loop reads CASSQVTGFGEKLFF. CDR3 DNA: TGTGCCAGCAGCCAAGTTACGGGTTTTGGTGAAAAACTGTTTTTT.

V and J are TRBV3-1 (or the pseudogene TRBV3-2) and TRBJ2-4; 10 nucleotides align to TRBD2. With 6 bases clipped from V and 15 bases from J, the junction kept 5 bases outside the gene matches. Germline V gene sequence: CDR1 LGHDT, CDR2 YNNKEL (reference sequence). This CDR3 region has 11 residues. CDR3 coding DNA: TGTGCCAGCAGTAGCGGGGGGCGCTTGTACTTC. Protein sequence: CASSSGGRLYF.

The chain employs TRBV19 and TRBJ2-3; TRBD2 agrees at 8 bases. Germline CDR1 and CDR2: LNHDA and SQIVND (reference sequence). The CDR3 length is 16 residues. The J segment lost 2 bases and the V segment lost 4 bases, leaving 8 bases of the junction unmatched. The CDR3 reads CASSTLLAGPTDTQYF. CDR3 DNA sequence: TGTGCCAGTAGTACCCTTTTAGCGGGGCCCACAGATACGCAGTATTTT. Supplemented by reference TRBV19 and TRBJ2-3, the full variable domain reads DGGITQSPKYLFRKEGQNVTLSCEQNLNHDAMYWYRQDPGQGLRLIYYSQIVNDFQKGDIAEGYSVSREKKESFPLTVTSAQKNPTAFYLCASSTLLAGPTDTQYFGPGTRLTVL.

The chain recombines TRBV5-1 with TRBJ1-2; D is unclear. Germline values: CDR1 SGHRS, CDR2 YFSETQ. Trimming shortened V by 0 bases and J by 7 bases, and 7 bases separated the two germline ends. This CDR3 has 12 amino acids. CDR3 protein: CASSLDGGGYTF. The CDR3 bases are TGCGCCAGCAGCTTGGATGGAGGTGGCTACACCTTC.

The chain is built from TRBV11-3 and TRBJ2-1; 11 bases fit TRBD2. The CDR3 is 16 amino acids. Losses at the gene ends were 5 bases for V and 3 bases for J; bases not matched to a gene: 6. The germline V gene encodes CDR1 SGHNT and CDR2 YENEEA. CDR3 sequence reads: CASSDPGTSGYNEQFF. CDR3 in DNA: TGTGCCAGCAGCGATCCCGGGACTAGCGGCTACAATGAGCAGTTCTTC.

This clone appeared once. This sequence joins TRBV18 and TRBJ1-4; D may be TRBD1 (5 bases). CDR1 KGHSH and CDR2 LQKENI come from the germline V gene. The V end lost 3 bases, the J end lost 8 bases, and 13 bases lay between the germline ends. This CDR3 is 14 amino acids long. For the CDR3, the DNA is TGTGCCAGCTCACCCGGGGGAAAACGGGAAAAACTGTTTTTT. Translating gives CASSPGGKREKLFF.

The table lists this clone with a count of one. The chain couples TRBV19 to TRBJ2-2, with TRBD1 identical over 9 bases. The germline CDR1 and CDR2 sequences are LNHDA and SQIVND (reference sequence). CDR3 length: 14 residues. J was trimmed by 5 bases and V by 11 bases; bases with no gene match: 9. Written as DNA, the CDR3 is TGTGCCGCACGGACAGGGGCCGGGACCGGGGAGCTGTTTTTT. Protein: CAARTGAGTGELFF.

This sequence joins TRBV9 and TRBJ1-1; D perhaps matches TRBD1 (5 bases). This CDR3 has 13 amino acids. CDR1 and CDR2 (germline): SGDLS, YYNGEE. Trimming cost V 0 bases and J 7 bases, with 10 bases left between them. The chain's CDR3 is CASSVAETGEAFF. CDR3 in DNA: TGTGCCAGCAGCGTAGCGGAAACAGGTGAAGCTTTCTTT.

The rearrangement links TRBV3-1 (or the pseudogene TRBV3-2) to TRBJ2-5; D is undetermined. From germline, CDR1 is LGHDT and CDR2 YNNKEL (reference sequence). CDR3 length equals 14 residues. V was clipped by 0 bases and J by 1 base, with 6 bases between them. The CDR3 bases are TGTGCCAGCAGCCAAGATACAGTCCAAGAGACCCAGTACTTC. Encoded protein: CASSQDTVQETQYF.

V gene TRBV13 combines with J gene TRBJ2-1; 7 positions agree with TRBD1. The V gene end was trimmed by 5 bases and the J gene end by 4 bases; junction bases not matched to a gene: 8. Germline V gene lookup returns CDR1 PRHDT and CDR2 FYEKMQ (reference sequence). The CDR3 loop spans 15 amino acids. The CDR3, as DNA: TGTGCCAGCAGCGTACAGGGGCTCCCATACAATGAGCAGTTCTTC. Its protein product is CASSVQGLPYNEQFF. The variable domain in full, completed from reference TRBV13 and TRBJ2-1, reads AAGVIQSPRHLIKEKRETATLKCYPIPRHDTVYWYQQGPGQDPQFLISFYEKMQSDKGSIPDRFSAQQFSDYHSELNMSSLELGDSALYFCASSVQGLPYNEQFFGPGTRLTVL.